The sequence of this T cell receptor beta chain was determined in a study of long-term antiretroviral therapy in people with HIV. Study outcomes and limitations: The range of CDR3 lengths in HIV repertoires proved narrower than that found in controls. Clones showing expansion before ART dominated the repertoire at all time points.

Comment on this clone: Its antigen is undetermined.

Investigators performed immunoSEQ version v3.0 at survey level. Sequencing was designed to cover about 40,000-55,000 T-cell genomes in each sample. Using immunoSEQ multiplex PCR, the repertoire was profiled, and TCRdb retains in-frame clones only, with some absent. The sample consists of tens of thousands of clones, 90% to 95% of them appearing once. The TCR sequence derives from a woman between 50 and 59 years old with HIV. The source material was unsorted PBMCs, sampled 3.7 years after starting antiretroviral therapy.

The CDR3 DNA is TGTGCCAGCAGCCAAGCGGGGGCGCTTTTCTTT. Its protein is CASSQAGALFF. This chain joins TRBV4-2 and TRBJ1-1, with a possible D match to TRBD1 (6 bases). This CDR3 spans 11 amino acids. From germline, CDR1 is LGHNA and CDR2 YNFKEQ. The V and J ends lost 1 base and 13 bases respectively, with 10 bases between them.